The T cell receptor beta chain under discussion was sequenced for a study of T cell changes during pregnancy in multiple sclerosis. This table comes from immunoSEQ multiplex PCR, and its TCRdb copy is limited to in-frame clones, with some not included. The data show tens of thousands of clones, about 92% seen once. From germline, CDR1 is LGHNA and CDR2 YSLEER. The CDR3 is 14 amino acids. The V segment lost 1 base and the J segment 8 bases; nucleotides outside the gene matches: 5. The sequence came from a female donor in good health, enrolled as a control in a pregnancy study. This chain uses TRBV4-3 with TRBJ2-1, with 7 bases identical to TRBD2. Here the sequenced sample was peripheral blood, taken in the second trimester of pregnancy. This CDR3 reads CASSQGLAEDEQFF. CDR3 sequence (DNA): TGCGCCAGCAGCCAAGGGCTAGCGGAGGATGAGCAGTTCTTC.